This is a list of T cell receptor beta chains from one sample in a study of blood T cell repertoires in COVID-19. The repertoire was sequenced with immunoSEQ multiplex PCR; TCRdb's copy has only in-frame clones and lacks some. In the table there are over 200,000 clones, around four fifths of which are singletons. The sample was peripheral blood. The source of these receptors is a woman between 40 and 55 years old with active or convalescent COVID-19. Each CDR3 is given with its conserved first and last residue. The D gene is left open where the match is weak. Not all rows give a size; the values are once, few, many and, for expanded clones, a class.

cdr3_length	v_call	clone_size	d_call	j_call	cdr3_nt	cdr3_aa
14	TRBV21-1	once	NA	TRBJ1-6	TGTGCCAGCAGCACAACAGGGGTAAATTCACCCCCCCACTTT	CASSTTGVNSPPHF
15	TRBV7-2	NA	NA	TRBJ2-2	TGTGCCAGCAGCTTATCTAGCGCGACCCCCGGGGAGCTGTTTTTT	CASSLSSATPGELFF
14	TRBV7-2	NA	TRBD2	TRBJ2-1	TGTGCCAGCAGCATAGGGACTAGCGGGAGGACAGAGTTCTTC	CASSIGTSGRTEFF
13	TRBV30	NA	NA	TRBJ1-5	TGTGCCTGGGGTCGACAGAGCAATCAGCCCCAGCATTTT	CAWGRQSNQPQHF
15	TRBV30	NA	NA	TRBJ1-5	TGTGCCTGGAGTCGCCAGGGAGGAGCGGGTCAGCCCCAGCATTTT	CAWSRQGGAGQPQHF
17	TRBV6-1	NA	NA	TRBJ2-5	TGTGCCAGCAGTGAAGCGCTTCCGGGGGTAGGGGCGGAGACCCAGTACTTC	CASSEALPGVGAETQYF
16	TRBV9	NA	TRBD2	TRBJ2-1	TGTGCCAGCAGCCCCCTCCCGGGGGGGTCCTACAATGAGCAGTTCTTC	CASSPLPGGSYNEQFF
14	TRBV5-5	NA	TRBD2	TRBJ2-1	TGTGCCAGCAGCTTGTTAGTAGCGGGAGGTGAGCAGTTCTTC	CASSLLVAGGEQFF
15	TRBV24-1	NA	NA	TRBJ2-6	TGTGCCACCAGTGCGATCGAGCATGGGGCCAACGTCCTGACTTTC	CATSAIEHGANVLTF
17	TRBV7-9	few	NA	TRBJ1-5	TGTGCCAGCAGCCCCACCCCGGGACTCCATAGCAATCAGCCCCAGCATTTT	CASSPTPGLHSNQPQHF
16	TRBV7-2	NA	NA	TRBJ1-6	TGTGCCAGCACCTCACCCGCTGGACAGATAAATTCACCCCTCCACTTT	CASTSPAGQINSPLHF
14	TRBV9	NA	NA	TRBJ1-5	TGTGCCAGCAGCTCCATGGAGGGCAATCAGCCCCAGCATTTT	CASSSMEGNQPQHF
17	TRBV5-4	few	TRBD2	TRBJ2-5	TGTGCCAGCAGCTCGGCCCGGACTAGCGGGGGGAAAGAGACCCAGTACTTC	CASSSARTSGGKETQYF
15	TRBV5-6	NA	TRBD2	TRBJ2-7	TGTGCCAGCAGCTTGGCCCGCGGGAGCCCCTACGAGCAGTACTTC	CASSLARGSPYEQYF